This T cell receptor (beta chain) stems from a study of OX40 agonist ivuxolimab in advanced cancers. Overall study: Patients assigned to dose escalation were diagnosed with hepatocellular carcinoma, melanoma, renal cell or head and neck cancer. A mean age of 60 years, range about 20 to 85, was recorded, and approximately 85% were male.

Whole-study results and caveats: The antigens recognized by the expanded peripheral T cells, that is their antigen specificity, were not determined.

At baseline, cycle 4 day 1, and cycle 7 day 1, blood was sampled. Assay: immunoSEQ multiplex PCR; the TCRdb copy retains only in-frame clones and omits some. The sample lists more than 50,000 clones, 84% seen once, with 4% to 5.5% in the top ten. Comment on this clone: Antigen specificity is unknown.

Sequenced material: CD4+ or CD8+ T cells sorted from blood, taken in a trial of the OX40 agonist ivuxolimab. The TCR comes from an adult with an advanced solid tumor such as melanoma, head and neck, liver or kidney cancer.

CDR3 coding DNA: TGTGCCTGCCAACCTGGAGGACTAAATCAGCCCCAGCATTTT. Its translation: CACQPGGLNQPQHF. This rearrangement joins TRBV30 to TRBJ1-5; no definite D call. V was shortened by 6 bases and J by 4 bases, with 16 bases between the two germline ends. Germline V gene lookup returns CDR1 GTSNPN and CDR2 SVGIG (reference sequence). The CDR3 covers 14 residues.